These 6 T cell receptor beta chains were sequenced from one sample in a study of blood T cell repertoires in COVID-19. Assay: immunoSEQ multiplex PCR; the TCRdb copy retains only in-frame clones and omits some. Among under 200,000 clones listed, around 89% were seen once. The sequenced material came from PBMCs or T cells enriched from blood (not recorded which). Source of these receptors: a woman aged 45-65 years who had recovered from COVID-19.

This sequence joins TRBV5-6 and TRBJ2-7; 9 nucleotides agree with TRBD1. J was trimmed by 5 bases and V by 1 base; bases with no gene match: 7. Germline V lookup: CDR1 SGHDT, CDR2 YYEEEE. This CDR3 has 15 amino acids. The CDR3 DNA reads TGTGCCAGCAGCTTGCCGGGGACAGGGAGCCACGAGCAGTACTTC. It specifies CASSLPGTGSHEQYF.

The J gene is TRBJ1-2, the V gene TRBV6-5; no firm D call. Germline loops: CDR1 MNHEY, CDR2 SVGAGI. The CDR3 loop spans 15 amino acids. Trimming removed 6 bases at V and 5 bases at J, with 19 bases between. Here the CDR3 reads CASSPPLARSYGYTF. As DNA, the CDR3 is TGTGCCAGCAGCCCCCCGTTAGCTCGCAGTTATGGCTACACCTTC.

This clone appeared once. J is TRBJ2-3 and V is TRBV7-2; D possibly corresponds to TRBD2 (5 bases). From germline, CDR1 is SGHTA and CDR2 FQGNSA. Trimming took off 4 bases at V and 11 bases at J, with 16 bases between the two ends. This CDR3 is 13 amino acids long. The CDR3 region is CASSSFGLGRQYF. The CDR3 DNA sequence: TGTGCCAGCAGCTCCTTCGGGTTGGGGAGGCAGTATTTT.

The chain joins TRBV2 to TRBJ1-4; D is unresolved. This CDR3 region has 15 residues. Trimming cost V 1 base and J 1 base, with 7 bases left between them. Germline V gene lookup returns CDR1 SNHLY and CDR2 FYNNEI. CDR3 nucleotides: TGTGCCAGCAGTGAAGGAGGCGGAACTAATGAAAAACTGTTTTTT. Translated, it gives CASSEGGGTNEKLFF.

As DNA, the CDR3 is TGTGCCAGCAGGCAGACAGGGGATGGCTACACCTTC. Protein sequence: CASRQTGDGYTF. This chain joins TRBV7-2 and TRBJ1-2; 8 nucleotides line up with TRBD1. V lost 6 bases to trimming and J lost 6 bases; unmatched junction nucleotides: 3. Looked up from germline, CDR1 is SGHTA and CDR2 is FQGNSA. The CDR3 length is 12 residues.

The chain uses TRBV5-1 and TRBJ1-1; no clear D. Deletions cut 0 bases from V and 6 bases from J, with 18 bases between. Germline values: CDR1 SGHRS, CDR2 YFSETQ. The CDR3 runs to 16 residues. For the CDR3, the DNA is TGCGCCAGCAGCTTGGGGGCTGAGACCTTGGGAGCTGAAGCTTTCTTT. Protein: CASSLGAETLGAEAFF.